This T cell receptor (beta chain) was retrieved from a study of lymphopenia after photon versus proton radiotherapy. Broader study findings: Better survival with proton therapy was suggested as possible, not demonstrated. In patients who died, overall survival fell as post-nadir TCR diversity dropped more. Under photons, naive T cells and diversity fell while effector/memory populations rose. After lymphocyte nadir, photon-treated repertoires showed oligoclonal expansion, especially CD8+ Temra.

As to this clone: Its specificity is unknown.

Profiled with immunoSEQ multiplex PCR; TCRdb holds only in-frame clones, not every one. Of 40,000 to 55,000 clones in the sample, under 95% were seen once. Germline assignment: CDR1 SGHVS and CDR2 FNYEAQ. CDR3 size: 16 residues. Losses at the gene ends were 5 bases for V and 6 bases for J; bases not matched to a gene: 10. The TCR sequence derives from a woman aged 40 to 55 with cholangiocarcinoma. J is TRBJ1-4 and V is TRBV7-6; TRBD1 agrees at 9 bases. This sample comprised peripheral blood, obtained from a patient treated with photon-based radiotherapy. CDR3 region: CASSGGDRVTHEKLFF. The DNA for the CDR3 is TGTGCCAGCAGCGGGGGGGACAGGGTTACCCATGAAAAACTGTTTTTT. Combining the CDR3 with reference TRBV7-6 and TRBJ1-4 gives the whole variable domain GAGVSQSPRYKVTKRGQDVALRCDPISGHVSLYWYRQALGQGPEFLTYFNYEAQQDKSGLPNDRFSAERPEGSISTLTIQRTEQRDSAMYRCASSGGDRVTHEKLFFGSGTQLSVL.